This T cell receptor (beta chain) was obtained from a study of T-cell memory formation after mild COVID-19. The study's findings and limits: Shrinking CD4+ clones resided mostly in CM and EM, and CD8+ ones in EMRA.

This CDR3 is built from 17 residues. Of note for this clonotype: Its antigen is as yet unknown.

Each CDR3 protein is one row after TCRdb ran MiXCR on the 5' RACE reads. Here the sample spans about 470,000 distinct CDR3 sequences, more than 20% being singletons. This sequence originates from an adult woman who had mild COVID-19 (a few samples of this study predate the infection). Cell type and time point are not known. This chain joins TRBV21-1 and TRBJ2-1; TRBD1 is the table's D call, not checked against the DNA. TRBV21-1 has pseudogene status. What was sequenced was PBMCs or a T cell subset sorted from them (not recorded which). The CDR3 spells CASSKGGQGGSYNEQFF. The CDR3 nucleotides read TGTGCCAGCAGCAAAGGGGGACAGGGAGGTTCGTACAATGAGCAGTTCTTC.